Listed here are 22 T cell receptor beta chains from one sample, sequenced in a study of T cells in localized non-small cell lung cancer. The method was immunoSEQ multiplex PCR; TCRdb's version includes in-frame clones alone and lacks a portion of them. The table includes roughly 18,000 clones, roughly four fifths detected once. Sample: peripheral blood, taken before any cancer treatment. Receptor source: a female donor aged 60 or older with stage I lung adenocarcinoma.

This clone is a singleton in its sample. The CDR3 spells CASRGRGTDTQYF. CDR3 sequence (DNA): TGTGCCAGCAGGGGGCGCGGCACAGATACGCAGTATTTT. J is TRBJ2-3 and V is TRBV5-4, with D perhaps matching TRBD1 (5 bases). The CDR3 contains 13 residues. CDR1 is SGHNT and CDR2 is YYREEE in the germline V gene (reference sequence). V lost 5 bases, J lost 1 base, and 8 bases lay in between. Looking up the rest from reference TRBV5-4 and TRBJ2-3 gives the full variable domain: ETGVTQSPTHLIKTRGQQVTLRCSSQSGHNTVSWYQQALGQGPQFIFQYYREEENGRGNFPPRFSGLQFPNYSSELNVNALELDDSALYLCASRGRGTDTQYFGPGTRLTVL.

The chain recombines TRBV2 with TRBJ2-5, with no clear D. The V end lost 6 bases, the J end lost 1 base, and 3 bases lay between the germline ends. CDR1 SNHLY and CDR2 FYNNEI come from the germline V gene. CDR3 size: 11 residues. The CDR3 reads CASRTQETQYF. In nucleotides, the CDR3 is TGTGCCAGCAGAACCCAAGAGACCCAGTACTTC.

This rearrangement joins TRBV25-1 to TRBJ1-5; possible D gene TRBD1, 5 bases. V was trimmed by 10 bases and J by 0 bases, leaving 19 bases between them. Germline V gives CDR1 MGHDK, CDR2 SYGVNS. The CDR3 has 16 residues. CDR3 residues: CATNVYRSYSNQPQHF. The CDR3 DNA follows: TGTGCCACCAATGTCTACAGGAGCTATAGCAATCAGCCCCAGCATTTT. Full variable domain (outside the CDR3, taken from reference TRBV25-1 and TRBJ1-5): EADIYQTPRYLVIGTGKKITLECSQTMGHDKMYWYQQDPGMELHLIHYSYGVNSTEKGDLSSESTVSRIRTEHFPLTLESARPSHTSQYLCATNVYRSYSNQPQHFGDGTRLSIL.

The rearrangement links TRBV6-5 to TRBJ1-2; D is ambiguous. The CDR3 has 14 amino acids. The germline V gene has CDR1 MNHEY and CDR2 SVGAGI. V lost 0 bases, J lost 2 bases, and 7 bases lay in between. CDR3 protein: CASSYSGGNYGYTF. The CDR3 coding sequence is TGTGCCAGCAGTTACTCGGGCGGCAACTATGGCTACACCTTC.

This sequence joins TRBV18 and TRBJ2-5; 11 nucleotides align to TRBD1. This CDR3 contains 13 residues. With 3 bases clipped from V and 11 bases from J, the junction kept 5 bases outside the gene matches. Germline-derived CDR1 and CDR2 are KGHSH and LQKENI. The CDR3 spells CASSPGTGGEQYF. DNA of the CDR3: TGTGCCAGCTCACCCGGGACAGGGGGTGAGCAGTACTTC.

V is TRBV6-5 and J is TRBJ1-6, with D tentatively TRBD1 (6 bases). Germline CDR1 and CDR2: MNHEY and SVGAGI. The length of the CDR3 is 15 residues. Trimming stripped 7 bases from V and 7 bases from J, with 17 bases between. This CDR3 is CASTLGGLLNSPLHF. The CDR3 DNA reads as TGTGCCAGCACCCTAGGGGGTTTACTGAATTCACCCCTCCACTTT.

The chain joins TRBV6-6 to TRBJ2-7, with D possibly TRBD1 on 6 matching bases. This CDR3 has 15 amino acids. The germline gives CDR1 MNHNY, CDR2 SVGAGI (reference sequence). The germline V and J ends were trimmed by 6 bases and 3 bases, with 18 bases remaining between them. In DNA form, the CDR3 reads TGTGCCAGCAGCCGCGCACCTCAGGGGAACTACGAGCAGTACTTC. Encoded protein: CASSRAPQGNYEQYF.

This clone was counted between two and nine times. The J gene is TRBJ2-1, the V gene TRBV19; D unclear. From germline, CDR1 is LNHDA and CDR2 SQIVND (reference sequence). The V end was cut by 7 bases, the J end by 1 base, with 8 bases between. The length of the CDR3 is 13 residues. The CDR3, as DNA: TGTGCCAGTACCGGGCAGTCCTACAATGAGCAGTTCTTC. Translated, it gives CASTGQSYNEQFF.

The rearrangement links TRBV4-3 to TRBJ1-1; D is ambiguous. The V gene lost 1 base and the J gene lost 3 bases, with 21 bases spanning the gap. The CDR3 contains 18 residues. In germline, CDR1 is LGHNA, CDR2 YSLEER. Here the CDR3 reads CASSQVGRTEDGYTEAFF. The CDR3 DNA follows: TGCGCCAGCAGCCAAGTCGGGCGGACGGAGGACGGATACACTGAAGCTTTCTTT.

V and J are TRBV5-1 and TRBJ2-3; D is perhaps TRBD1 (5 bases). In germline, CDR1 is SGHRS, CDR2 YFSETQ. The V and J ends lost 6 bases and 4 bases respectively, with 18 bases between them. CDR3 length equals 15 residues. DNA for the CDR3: TGCGCCAGCACCCCTCAGGGATCGGGCTCAGATACGCAGTATTTT. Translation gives CASTPQGSGSDTQYF.

The DNA of the CDR3 is TGTGCCAGCCGACAGAGCTCCTATAATTCACCCCTCCACTTT. Residues: CASRQSSYNSPLHF. The chain employs TRBV16 and TRBJ1-6, with D perhaps TRBD1 (5 bases). The CDR3 runs 14 residues. The germline CDR1 and CDR2 sequences are KGHSY and FQNENV. V gave up 8 bases and J gave up 0 bases, with 8 bases separating them.

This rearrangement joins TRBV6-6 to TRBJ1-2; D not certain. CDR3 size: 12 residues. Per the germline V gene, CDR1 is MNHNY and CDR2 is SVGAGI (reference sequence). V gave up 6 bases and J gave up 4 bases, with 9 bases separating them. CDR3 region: CASRTPGYGYTF. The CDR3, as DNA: TGTGCCAGCAGGACCCCGGGCTATGGCTACACCTTC.

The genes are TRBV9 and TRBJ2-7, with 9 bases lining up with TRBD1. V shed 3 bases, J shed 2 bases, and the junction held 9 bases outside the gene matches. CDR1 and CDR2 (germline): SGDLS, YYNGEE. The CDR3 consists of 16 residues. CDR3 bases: TGTGCCAGCAGCGGAGGAGGCGGGACAGGGCCCTACGAGCAGTACTTC. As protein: CASSGGGGTGPYEQYF.

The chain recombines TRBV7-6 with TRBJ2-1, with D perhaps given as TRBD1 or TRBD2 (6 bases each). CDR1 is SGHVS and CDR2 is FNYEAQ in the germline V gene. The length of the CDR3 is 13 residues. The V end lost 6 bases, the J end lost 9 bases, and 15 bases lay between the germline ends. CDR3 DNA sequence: TGTGCCAGCAGTAGGGACACCGGGGGTGAGCAGTTCTTC. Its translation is CASSRDTGGEQFF.

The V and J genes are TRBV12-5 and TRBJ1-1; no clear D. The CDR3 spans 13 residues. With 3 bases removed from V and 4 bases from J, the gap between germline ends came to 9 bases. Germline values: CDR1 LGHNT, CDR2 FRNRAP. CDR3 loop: CASGLSLGTEAFF. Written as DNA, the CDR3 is TGTGCTAGTGGTTTATCCCTCGGCACTGAAGCTTTCTTT.

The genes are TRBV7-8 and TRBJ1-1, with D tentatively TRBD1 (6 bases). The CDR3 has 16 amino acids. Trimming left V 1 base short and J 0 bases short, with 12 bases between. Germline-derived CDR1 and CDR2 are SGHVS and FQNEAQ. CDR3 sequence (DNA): TGTGCCAGCAGCTTAGACCAGGGGTGGGTGAACACTGAAGCTTTCTTT. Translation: CASSLDQGWVNTEAFF.

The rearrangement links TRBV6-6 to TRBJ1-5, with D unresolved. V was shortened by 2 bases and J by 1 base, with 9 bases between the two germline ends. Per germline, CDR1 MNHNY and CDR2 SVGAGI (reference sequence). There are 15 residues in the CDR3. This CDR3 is CASSYNGQSNQPQHF. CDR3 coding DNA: TGTGCCAGCAGTTACAATGGGCAGAGCAATCAGCCCCAGCATTTT.

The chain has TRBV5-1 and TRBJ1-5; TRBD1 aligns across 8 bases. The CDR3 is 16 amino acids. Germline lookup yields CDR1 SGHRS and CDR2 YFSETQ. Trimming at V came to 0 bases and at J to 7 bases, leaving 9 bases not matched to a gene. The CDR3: CASSLGPGQGGQPQHF. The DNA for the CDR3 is TGCGCCAGCAGCTTGGGGCCCGGACAGGGTGGACAGCCCCAGCATTTT. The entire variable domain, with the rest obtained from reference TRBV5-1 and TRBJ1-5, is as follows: KAGVTQTPRYLIKTRGQQVTLSCSPISGHRSVSWYQQTPGQGLQFLFEYFSETQRNKGNFPGRFSGRQFSNSRSEMNVSTLELGDSALYLCASSLGPGQGGQPQHFGDGTRLSIL.

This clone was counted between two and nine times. The CDR3 DNA follows: TGCGCCAGCAGCCGAGGGGAGGGAAGTCTGAACACTGAAGCTTTCTTT. Translated, it gives CASSRGEGSLNTEAFF. The V call is TRBV4-1, the J call TRBJ1-1, with a tentative D call TRBD1 (5 bases). Germline V gives CDR1 MGHRA, CDR2 YSYEKL. V was clipped by 4 bases and J by 0 bases, with 15 bases between them. The CDR3 extends over 16 amino acids.

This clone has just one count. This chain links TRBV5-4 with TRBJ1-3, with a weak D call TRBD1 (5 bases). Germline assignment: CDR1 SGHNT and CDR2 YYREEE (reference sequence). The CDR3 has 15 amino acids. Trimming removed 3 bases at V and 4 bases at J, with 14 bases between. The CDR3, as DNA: TGTGCCAGCAGCTCCGGGACCGGGCTAGGAAACACCATATATTTT. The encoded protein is CASSSGTGLGNTIYF. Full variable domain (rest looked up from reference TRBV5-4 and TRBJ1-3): ETGVTQSPTHLIKTRGQQVTLRCSSQSGHNTVSWYQQALGQGPQFIFQYYREEENGRGNFPPRFSGLQFPNYSSELNVNALELDDSALYLCASSSGTGLGNTIYFGEGSWLTVV.

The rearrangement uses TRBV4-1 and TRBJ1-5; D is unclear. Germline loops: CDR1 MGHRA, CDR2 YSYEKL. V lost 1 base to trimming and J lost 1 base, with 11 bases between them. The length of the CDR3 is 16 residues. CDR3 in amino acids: CASSQVSPLSNQPQHF. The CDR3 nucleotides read TGCGCCAGCAGCCAAGTAAGTCCCCTGAGCAATCAGCCCCAGCATTTT.

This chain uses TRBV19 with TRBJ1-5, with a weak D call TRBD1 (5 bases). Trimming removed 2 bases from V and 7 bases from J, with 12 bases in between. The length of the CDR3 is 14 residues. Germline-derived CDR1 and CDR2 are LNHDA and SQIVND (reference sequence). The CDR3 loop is CASSIQGFNQPQHF. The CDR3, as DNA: TGTGCCAGTAGTATACAGGGTTTTAACCAGCCCCAGCATTTT.